This T cell receptor (beta chain) was recovered during a study of blood T cells in healthy people across ages. The germline V gene encodes CDR1 MRHNA and CDR2 SNTAGT. The CDR3 spans 19 residues. Trimming removed 3 bases from V and 0 bases from J; junction bases left unmatched: 9. Individuals who donated were healthy Caucasians from Russia aged roughly 6 to 90. Study observations and caveats: Unsorted PBMCs prevented conclusive naive versus antigen-experienced comparison. As age increased, TCR beta diversity per million T cells fell in a roughly linear fashion.

Remarks on this clonotype: What it binds is unknown.

A second PCR, run for about 6 to 11 cycles, used a sample-barcoded 5' primer plus a J-beta primer mix. TCRdb recomputed calls from the 5' RACE reads with MiXCR, one row per CDR3 protein. The profile covers more than 1,400,000 distinct CDR3 sequences, with around 42% appearing a single time and 7.9% taken by the ten largest. The sequence was obtained from a woman younger than 30 in good health. Source material: blood. The V gene is TRBV6-4, the J gene TRBJ2-6, with 9 positions matching TRBD1. CDR3 sequence reads: CASSDDKGQGGSGANVLTF. The CDR3 DNA is TGTGCCAGCAGTGATGATAAGGGACAGGGCGGCTCTGGGGCCAACGTCCTGACTTTC.